The 3 T cell receptor beta chains below come from one sample, sequenced in a study of blood T cell repertoires in COVID-19 (dated by TCRdb to about 2020). Library creation used the immunoSEQ multiplex PCR assay. In TCRdb, the immuneACCESS table is reduced to in-frame sequences with V and J assigned. These tables do not hold every clone; where another copy was compared, an unresolved V gene accounts for under half, and the others remain unexplained. The sample profile shows around 200,000 clones; approximately 83% of them were found once. The top ten constitute around 2.4% of the sample. Specimen: peripheral blood. The receptors were gathered from a human donor with acute or convalescent COVID-19. The donor label of this sample is uncertain.

Only a few counts were recorded for this clone. The chain couples TRBV6-1 to TRBJ1-6, with 7 bases matching TRBD1. CDR1 and CDR2 (germline): MNHNS, SASEGT. Trimming at V came to 0 bases and at J to 6 bases, leaving 11 bases not matched to a gene. This CDR3 spans 18 amino acids. The CDR3 region has the DNA TGTGCCAGCAGTGAAGCCGAGACAGGGATCTTGGGTAATTCACCCCTCCACTTT. Translated: CASSEAETGILGNSPLHF.

V gene TRBV3-1 (or the pseudogene TRBV3-2) combines with J gene TRBJ2-7; TRBD1 matches at 9 bases. The trim removed 4 bases at V and 1 base at J, leaving 5 bases unmatched. CDR1 and CDR2 (germline): LGHDT, YNNKEL (reference sequence). This CDR3 is 15 amino acids long. In DNA form, the CDR3 reads TGTGCCAGCAGCCGACAGGGGGGGGCATCCTACGAGCAGTACTTC. Its protein is CASSRQGGASYEQYF.

The chain has TRBV5-4 and TRBJ2-3, with D possibly being TRBD1 (6 bases). Germline V gene data show CDR1 as SGHNT and CDR2 as YYREEE (reference sequence). The V gene lost 1 base and the J gene lost 5 bases, with 8 bases spanning the gap. The CDR3 covers 13 residues. The DNA of the CDR3 is TGTGCCAGCAGCTTGCCAGGGGTAGATACGCAGTATTTT. Amino acid sequence: CASSLPGVDTQYF.